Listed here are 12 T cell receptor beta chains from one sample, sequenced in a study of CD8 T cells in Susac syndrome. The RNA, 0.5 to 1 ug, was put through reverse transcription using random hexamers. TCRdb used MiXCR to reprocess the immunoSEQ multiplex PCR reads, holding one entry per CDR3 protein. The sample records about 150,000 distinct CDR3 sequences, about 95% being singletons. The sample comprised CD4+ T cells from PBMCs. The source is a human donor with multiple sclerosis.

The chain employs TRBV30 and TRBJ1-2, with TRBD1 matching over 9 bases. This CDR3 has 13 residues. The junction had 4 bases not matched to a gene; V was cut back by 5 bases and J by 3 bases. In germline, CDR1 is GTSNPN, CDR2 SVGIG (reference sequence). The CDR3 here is CAWGGQGDYGYTF. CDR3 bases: TGTGCCTGGGGGGGACAGGGAGACTATGGCTACACCTTC.

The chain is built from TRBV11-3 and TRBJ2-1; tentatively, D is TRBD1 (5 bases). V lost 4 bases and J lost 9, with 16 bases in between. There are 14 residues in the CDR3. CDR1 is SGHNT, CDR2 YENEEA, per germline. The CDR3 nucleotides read TGTGCCAGCAGCTCTGGTAAAGGGGCGCCTGAGCAGTTCTTC. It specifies CASSSGKGAPEQFF.

CDR3 in amino acids: CSARPDRINYGYTF. CDR3 DNA: TGCAGTGCTAGACCTGACAGGATTAACTATGGCTACACCTTC. The V and J genes are TRBV20-1 and TRBJ1-2, with D possibly being TRBD1 (6 bases). V lost 2 bases and J 1 base, leaving 11 bases between the germline ends. In germline, CDR1 is DFQATT, CDR2 SNEGSKA (reference sequence). The CDR3 runs 14 residues.

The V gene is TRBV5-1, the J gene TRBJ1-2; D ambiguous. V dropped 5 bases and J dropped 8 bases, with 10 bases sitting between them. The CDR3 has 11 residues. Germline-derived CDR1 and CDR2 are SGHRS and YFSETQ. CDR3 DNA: TGCGCCAGCAGGGCCCATCGGGGCTACACCTTC. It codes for CASRAHRGYTF.

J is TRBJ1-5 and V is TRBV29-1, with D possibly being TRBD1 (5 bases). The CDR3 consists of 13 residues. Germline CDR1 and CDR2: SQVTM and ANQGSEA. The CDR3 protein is CSVKWGENQPQHF. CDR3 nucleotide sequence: TGCAGTGTTAAGTGGGGGGAGAATCAGCCCCAGCATTTT.

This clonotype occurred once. The CDR3 DNA reads as TGTGCCAGCAGTTCGGACAGGCACGAGCAGTACTTC. Translating it yields CASSSDRHEQYF. J is TRBJ2-7 and V is TRBV12-3 or TRBV12-4; 7 nucleotides match TRBD1. The CDR3 spans 12 residues. The V gene end was trimmed by 4 bases and the J gene end by 5 bases; junction bases not matched to a gene: 2.

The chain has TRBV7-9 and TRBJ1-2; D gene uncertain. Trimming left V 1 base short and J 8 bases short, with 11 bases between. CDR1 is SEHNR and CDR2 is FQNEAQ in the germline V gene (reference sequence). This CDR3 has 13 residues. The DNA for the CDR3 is TGTGCCAGCAGCTTAGTTGAAAACGCGGGCTACACCTTC. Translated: CASSLVENAGYTF.

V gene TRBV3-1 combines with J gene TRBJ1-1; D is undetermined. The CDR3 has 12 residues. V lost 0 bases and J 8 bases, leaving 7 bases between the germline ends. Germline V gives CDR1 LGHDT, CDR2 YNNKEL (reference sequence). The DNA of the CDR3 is TGTGCCAGCAGCCAAGATCTTGAAGAAGCTTTCTTT. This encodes CASSQDLEEAFF.

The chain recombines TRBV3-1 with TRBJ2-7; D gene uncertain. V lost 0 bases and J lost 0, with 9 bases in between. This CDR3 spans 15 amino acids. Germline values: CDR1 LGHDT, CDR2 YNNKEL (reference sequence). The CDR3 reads CASSQEGWSSYEQYF. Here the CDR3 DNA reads TGTGCCAGCAGCCAAGAGGGCTGGAGCTCCTACGAGCAGTACTTC.

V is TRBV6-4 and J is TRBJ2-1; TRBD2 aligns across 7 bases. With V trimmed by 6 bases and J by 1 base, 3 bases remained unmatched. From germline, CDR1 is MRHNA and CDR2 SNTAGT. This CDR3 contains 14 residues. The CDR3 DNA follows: TGTGCCAGCAGGCGGGAGTATTCCTACAATGAGCAGTTCTTC. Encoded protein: CASRREYSYNEQFF.

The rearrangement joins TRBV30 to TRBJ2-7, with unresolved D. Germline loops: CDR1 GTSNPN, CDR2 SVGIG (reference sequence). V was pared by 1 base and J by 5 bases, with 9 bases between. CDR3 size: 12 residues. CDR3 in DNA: TGTGCCTGGAGTGGGGATAAGAACGAGCAGTACTTC. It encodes CAWSGDKNEQYF.

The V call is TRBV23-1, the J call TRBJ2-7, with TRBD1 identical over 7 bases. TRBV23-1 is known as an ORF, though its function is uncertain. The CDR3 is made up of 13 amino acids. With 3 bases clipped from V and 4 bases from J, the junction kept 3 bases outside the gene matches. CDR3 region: CASSQGQLYEQYF. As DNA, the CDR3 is TGCGCCAGCAGTCAGGGACAGCTTTACGAGCAGTACTTC.